These T cell receptor beta chains were read from a single sample in a study of blood T cell repertoires in COVID-19. Sequencing used immunoSEQ multiplex PCR; TCRdb keeps in-frame clones, though not all of them. The sample consists of more than 150,000 clones, about four fifths of them appearing once. The sample comprised peripheral blood. The receptors here all came from a man in his fifties or sixties with acute or convalescent COVID-19. Both conserved end residues are part of each CDR3. The order of the fields is V gene, J gene, D gene, clone size, CDR3 DNA, CDR3 protein. D genes are given only for firm matches. Some rows mark clone size as missing; the rest say once, few, many or name a class of expanded clone.

TRBV12-3/TRBV12-4	TRBJ1-2	.	.	TGTGCCAGCAGTTTATCTGGGGCCTATGGCTACACCTTC	CASSLSGAYGYTF
TRBV20-1	TRBJ1-2	.	.	TGCAGAGCAGGGCAGGGTAACGGCTACACCTTC	CRAGQGNGYTF
TRBV28	TRBJ2-7	TRBD1	.	TGTGCCATCATCCGGGACAGGAGCTCCTACGAGCAGTACTTC	CAIIRDRSSYEQYF
TRBV15	TRBJ2-7	TRBD2	.	TGTGCCACCAGCAGAGACATAGCGGGAGGCTCCTACGAGCAGTACTTC	CATSRDIAGGSYEQYF
TRBV5-5	TRBJ1-2	TRBD1	.	TGTGCCAGCAGCTTGGGTGGGACAGGGAACGGCTACACCTTC	CASSLGGTGNGYTF
TRBV4-3	TRBJ2-4	TRBD2	once	TGCGCCAGCAGCCACGGACTAGCGGGGGGCCTGAAAGCCAAAAACATTCAGTACTTC	CASSHGLAGGLKAKNIQYF
TRBV7-3	TRBJ2-2	TRBD1	few	TGTGCCAGCAGCTGGGACAGAAACACCGGGGAGCTGTTTTTT	CASSWDRNTGELFF
TRBV12-3/TRBV12-4	TRBJ2-2	.	.	TGTGCCAGCAGTTTGAGGGCCGGGGAGCTGTTTTTT	CASSLRAGELFF
TRBV6-2/TRBV6-3	TRBJ2-7	TRBD1	.	TGTGCCAGCAGTCCCATCGTAGGGGGCCACGAGCAGTACTTC	CASSPIVGGHEQYF
TRBV7-2	TRBJ1-3	.	.	TGTGCCAGCAGCTTAGGGCCTGCAGTCTCTGGAAACACCATATATTTT	CASSLGPAVSGNTIYF
TRBV7-9	TRBJ2-5	.	.	TGTGCCAGCAGCTTAGCGCCCAGGTTACAAGAGACCCAGTACTTC	CASSLAPRLQETQYF
TRBV23-1	TRBJ2-5	TRBD2	.	TGCGCCAGCAGTCAATCGGACAGGGACACTAGCGGGAGTATGGAGACCCAGTACTTC	CASSQSDRDTSGSMETQYF
TRBV19	TRBJ2-1	.	once	TGTGCCAGTAGTTCCCAGGGGAATCACCACCTCCGGAATGAGCAGTTCTTC	CASSSQGNHHLRNEQFF
TRBV28	TRBJ2-1	TRBD2	.	TGTGCCAGCAGTTTATCCATGGGTACTAGCGGGTACAATGAGCAGTTCTTC	CASSLSMGTSGYNEQFF
TRBV6-6	TRBJ1-1	TRBD1	.	TGTGCCAGCAGTCCTCCGGGACAGGGGGCCTCAGGGGCTTTCTTT	CASSPPGQGASGAFF
TRBV19	TRBJ2-2	.	.	TGTGCCAGTACTGGACACGGGTCCACCGGGGAGCTGTTTTTT	CASTGHGSTGELFF
TRBV9	TRBJ2-6	.	.	TGTGCCAGTCGGGGGAAGCAACGCACTGGGGCCAACGTCCTGACTTTC	CASRGKQRTGANVLTF
TRBV6-5	TRBJ1-6	TRBD1	.	TGTGCCGTCGGGGACAGGGGGCTCTTCAATTCACCCCTCCACTTT	CAVGDRGLFNSPLHF